This paragraph reports one TCR beta chain. Its antigen is not identified. This sample was included in a study of T cell responses to AZD1222 COVID-19 vaccine. Study conclusions and caveats: Spike-specific TCR depth and breadth grew after two AZD1222 doses.

Sequencing was performed with immunoSEQ multiplex PCR; in TCRdb, only in-frame clones are kept and a portion is missing. The sample holds just over 70,000 clones, approximately 81% seen once. Germline values: CDR1 SEHNR, CDR2 FQNEAQ (reference sequence). The CDR3 consists of 15 residues. Trimming at V came to 4 bases and at J to 6 bases, leaving 10 bases not matched to a gene. The sequence came from an adult in good health. Here the sequenced sample was peripheral blood, taken on day 0 of AZD1222 vaccination. The J gene is TRBJ2-7, the V gene TRBV7-9; 9 bases fit TRBD1. The chain's CDR3 is CASSSDRGRVREQYF. CDR3 DNA sequence: TGTGCCAGCAGCTCGGACAGGGGAAGGGTTCGCGAGCAGTACTTC.